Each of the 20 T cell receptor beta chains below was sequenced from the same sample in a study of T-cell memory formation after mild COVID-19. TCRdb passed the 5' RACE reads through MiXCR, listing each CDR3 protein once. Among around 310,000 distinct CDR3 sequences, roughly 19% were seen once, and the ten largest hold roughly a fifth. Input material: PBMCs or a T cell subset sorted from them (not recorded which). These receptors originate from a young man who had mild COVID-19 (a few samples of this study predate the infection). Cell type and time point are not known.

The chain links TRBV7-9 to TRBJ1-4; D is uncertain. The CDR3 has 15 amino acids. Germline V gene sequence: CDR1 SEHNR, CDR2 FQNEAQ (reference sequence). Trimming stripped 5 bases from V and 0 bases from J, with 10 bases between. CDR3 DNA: TGTGCCAGCAGCCTTCAATCCGCAACTAATGAAAAACTGTTTTTT. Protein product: CASSLQSATNEKLFF. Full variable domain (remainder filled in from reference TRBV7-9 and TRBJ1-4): DTGVSQNPRHKITKRGQNVTFRCDPISEHNRLYWYRQTLGQGPEFLTYFQNEAQLEKSRLLSDRFSAERPKGSFSTLEIQRTEQGDSAMYLCASSLQSATNEKLFFGSGTQLSVL.

The CDR3 is CASSPWGQGAKNIQYF. The CDR3 nucleotides are TGTGCCAGCAGCCCATGGGGACAGGGAGCCAAAAACATTCAGTACTTC. This chain uses TRBV7-9 with TRBJ2-4, with 9 bases fitting TRBD1. In germline, CDR1 is SEHNR, CDR2 FQNEAQ (reference sequence). J gave up 0 bases and V 5 bases, and 5 bases lay outside the gene matches. The CDR3 totals 16 residues.

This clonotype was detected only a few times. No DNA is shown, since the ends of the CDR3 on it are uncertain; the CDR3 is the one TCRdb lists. CDR3 loop: CASSKVGTGAGYTF. V gene TRBV21-1 combines with J gene TRBJ1-2; the table's D call of TRBD1 was not tested on the DNA. TRBV21-1 is described as a pseudogene. The CDR3 contains 14 residues when both ends are counted.

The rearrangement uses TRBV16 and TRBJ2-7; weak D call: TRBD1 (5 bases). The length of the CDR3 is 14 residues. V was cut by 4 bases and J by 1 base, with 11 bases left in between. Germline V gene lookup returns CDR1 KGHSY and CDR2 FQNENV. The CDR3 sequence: CASSPVGLSYEQYV. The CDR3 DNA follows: TGTGCCAGCAGCCCTGTGGGGCTTTCCTACGAGCAGTACGTC.

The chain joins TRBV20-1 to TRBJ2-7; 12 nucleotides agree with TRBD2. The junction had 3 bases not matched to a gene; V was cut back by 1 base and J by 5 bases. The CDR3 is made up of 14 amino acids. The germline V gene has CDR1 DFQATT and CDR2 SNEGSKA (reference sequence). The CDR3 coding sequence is TGCAGTGCTAGAGCTAGCGGGGGGGCTAACGAGCAGTACGTC. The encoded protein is CSARASGGANEQYV.

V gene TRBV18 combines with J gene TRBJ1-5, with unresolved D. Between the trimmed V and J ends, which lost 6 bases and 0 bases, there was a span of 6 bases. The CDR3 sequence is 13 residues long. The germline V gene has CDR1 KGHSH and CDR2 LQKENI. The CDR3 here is CASSPTSNQPQHF. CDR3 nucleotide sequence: TGTGCCAGCTCCCCCACTAGCAATCAGCCCCAGCATTTT.

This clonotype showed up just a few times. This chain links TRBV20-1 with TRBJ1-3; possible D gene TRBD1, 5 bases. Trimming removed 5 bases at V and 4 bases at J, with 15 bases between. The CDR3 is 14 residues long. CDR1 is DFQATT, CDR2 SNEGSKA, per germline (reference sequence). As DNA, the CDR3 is TGCAGTGCTCCCCATGGGCAGGGAGGAAACACCATATATTTT. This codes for CSAPHGQGGNTIYF.

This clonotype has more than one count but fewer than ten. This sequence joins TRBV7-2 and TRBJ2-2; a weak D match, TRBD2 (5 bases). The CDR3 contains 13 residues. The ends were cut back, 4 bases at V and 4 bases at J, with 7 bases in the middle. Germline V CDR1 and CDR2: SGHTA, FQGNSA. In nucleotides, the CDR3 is TGTGCCAGCAGCTGGACTCGCACCGGGGAGCTGTTTTTT. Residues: CASSWTRTGELFF.

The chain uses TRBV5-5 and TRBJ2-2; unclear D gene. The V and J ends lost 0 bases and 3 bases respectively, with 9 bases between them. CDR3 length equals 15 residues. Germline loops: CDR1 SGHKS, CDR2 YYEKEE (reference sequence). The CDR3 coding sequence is TGTGCCAGCAGCTTGGATATAGCCTACACCGGGGAGCTGTTTTTT. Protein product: CASSLDIAYTGELFF.

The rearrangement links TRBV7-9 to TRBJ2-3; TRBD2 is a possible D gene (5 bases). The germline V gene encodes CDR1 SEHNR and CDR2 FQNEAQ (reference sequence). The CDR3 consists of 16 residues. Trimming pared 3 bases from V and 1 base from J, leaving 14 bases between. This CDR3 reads CASSFRPGLGTDTQYF. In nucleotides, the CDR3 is TGTGCCAGCAGCTTCCGCCCGGGGTTGGGCACAGATACGCAGTATTTT. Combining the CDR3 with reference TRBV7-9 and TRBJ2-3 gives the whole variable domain DTGVSQNPRHKITKRGQNVTFRCDPISEHNRLYWYRQTLGQGPEFLTYFQNEAQLEKSRLLSDRFSAERPKGSFSTLEIQRTEQGDSAMYLCASSFRPGLGTDTQYFGPGTRLTVL.

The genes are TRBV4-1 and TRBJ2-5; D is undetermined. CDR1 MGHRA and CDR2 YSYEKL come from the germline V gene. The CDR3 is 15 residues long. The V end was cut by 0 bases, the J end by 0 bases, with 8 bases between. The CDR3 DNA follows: TGCGCCAGCAGCCAAGATCGGCGCAACCAAGAGACCCAGTACTTC. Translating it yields CASSQDRRNQETQYF.

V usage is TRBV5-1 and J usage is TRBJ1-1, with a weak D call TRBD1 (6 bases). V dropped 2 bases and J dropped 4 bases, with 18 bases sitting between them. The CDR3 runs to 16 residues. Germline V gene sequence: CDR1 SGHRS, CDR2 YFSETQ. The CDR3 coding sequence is TGCGCCAGCAGCTTCAACCGGGCGGGGGCAAGCACTGAAGCTTTCTTT. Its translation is CASSFNRAGASTEAFF.

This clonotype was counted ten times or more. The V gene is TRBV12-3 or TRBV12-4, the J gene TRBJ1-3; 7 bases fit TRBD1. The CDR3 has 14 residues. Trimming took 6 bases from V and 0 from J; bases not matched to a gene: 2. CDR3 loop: CASSRGSSGNTIYF. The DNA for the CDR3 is TGTGCCAGCAGCAGGGGGTCCTCTGGAAACACCATATATTTT.

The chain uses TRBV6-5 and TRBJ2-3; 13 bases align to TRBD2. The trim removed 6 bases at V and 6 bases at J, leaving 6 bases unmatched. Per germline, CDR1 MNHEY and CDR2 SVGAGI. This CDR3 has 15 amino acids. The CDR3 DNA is TGTGCCAGCAGGGGCGGACTAGCGGGGGCGGATACGCAGTATTTT. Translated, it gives CASRGGLAGADTQYF.

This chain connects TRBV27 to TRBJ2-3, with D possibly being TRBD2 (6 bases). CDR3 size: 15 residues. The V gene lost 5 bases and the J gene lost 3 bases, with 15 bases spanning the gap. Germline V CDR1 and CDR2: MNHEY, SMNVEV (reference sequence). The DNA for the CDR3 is TGTGCCAGCAGTGTGCAGGGAGGTGATACAGATACGCAGTATTTT. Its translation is CASSVQGGDTDTQYF.

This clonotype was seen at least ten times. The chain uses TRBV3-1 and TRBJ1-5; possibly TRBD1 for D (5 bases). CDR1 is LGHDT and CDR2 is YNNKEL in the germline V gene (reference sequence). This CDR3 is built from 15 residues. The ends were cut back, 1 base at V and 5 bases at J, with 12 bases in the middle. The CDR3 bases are TGTGCCAGCAGCCAAGCTGGGGGAGTCTATCAGCCCCAGCATTTT. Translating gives CASSQAGGVYQPQHF. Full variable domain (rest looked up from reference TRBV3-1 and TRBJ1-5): DTAVSQTPKYLVTQMGNDKSIKCEQNLGHDTMYWYKQDSKKFLKIMFSYNNKELIINETVPNRFSPKSPDKAHLNLHINSLELGDSAVYFCASSQAGGVYQPQHFGDGTRLSIL.

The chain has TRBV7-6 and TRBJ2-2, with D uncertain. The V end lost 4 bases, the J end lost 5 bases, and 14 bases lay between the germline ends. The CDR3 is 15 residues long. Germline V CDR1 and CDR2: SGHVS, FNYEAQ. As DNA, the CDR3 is TGTGCCAGCAGCTCAACACGGGTCCCAACCGGGGAGCTGTTTTTT. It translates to CASSSTRVPTGELFF.

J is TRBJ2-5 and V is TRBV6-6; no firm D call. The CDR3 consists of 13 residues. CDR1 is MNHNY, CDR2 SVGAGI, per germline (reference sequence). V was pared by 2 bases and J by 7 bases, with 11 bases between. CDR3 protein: CASSYPTSGTQYF. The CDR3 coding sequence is TGTGCCAGCAGTTACCCCACTTCGGGGACCCAGTACTTC.

The CDR3 DNA follows: TGTGCCAGCAGTTACAGTCAGACCGGGGAGCTGTTTTTT. This encodes CASSYSQTGELFF. The V and J genes are TRBV6-2 or TRBV6-3 and TRBJ2-2; the D is unclear. Germline CDR1 is MNHEY and CDR2 is SVGEGT. V lost 2 bases and J 5 bases, leaving 6 bases between the germline ends. This CDR3 contains 13 residues.

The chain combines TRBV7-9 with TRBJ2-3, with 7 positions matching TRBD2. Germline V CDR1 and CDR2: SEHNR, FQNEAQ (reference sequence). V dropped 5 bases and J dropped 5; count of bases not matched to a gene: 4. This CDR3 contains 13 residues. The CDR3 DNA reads TGTGCCAGCAGCCGGGACTACCTAGATACGCAGTATTTT. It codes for CASSRDYLDTQYF.